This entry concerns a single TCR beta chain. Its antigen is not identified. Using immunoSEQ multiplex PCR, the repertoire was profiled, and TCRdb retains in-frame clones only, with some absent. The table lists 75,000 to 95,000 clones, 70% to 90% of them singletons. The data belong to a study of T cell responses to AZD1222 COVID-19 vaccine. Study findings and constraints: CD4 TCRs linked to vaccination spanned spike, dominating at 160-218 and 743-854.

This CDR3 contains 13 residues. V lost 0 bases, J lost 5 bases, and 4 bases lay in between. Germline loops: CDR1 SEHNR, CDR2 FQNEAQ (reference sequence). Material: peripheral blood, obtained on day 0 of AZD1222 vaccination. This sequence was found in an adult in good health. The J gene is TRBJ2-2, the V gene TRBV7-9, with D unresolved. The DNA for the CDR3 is TGTGCCAGCAGCTTAGCCCGAACCGGGGAGCTGTTTTTT. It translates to CASSLARTGELFF. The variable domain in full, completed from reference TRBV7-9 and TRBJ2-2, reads DTGVSQNPRHKITKRGQNVTFRCDPISEHNRLYWYRQTLGQGPEFLTYFQNEAQLEKSRLLSDRFSAERPKGSFSTLEIQRTEQGDSAMYLCASSLARTGELFFGEGSRLTVL.